This T cell receptor beta chain derives from a study of identical twins. This clonotype was counted ten times or more. Its antigen remains unknown. A single record per CDR3 protein comes from TCRdb applying MiXCR to the 5' RACE reads. This table holds about 190,000 distinct CDR3 sequences, 15% to 20% found once. All donors were healthy, and all were Caucasian. The CDR3 is 13 residues long. CDR1 is MNHEY, CDR2 SVGEGT, per germline. V lost 5 bases to trimming and J lost 3 bases, with 10 bases between them. Points from the study as a whole: In beta out-of-frame sequences, the excess sharing between twins was weaker.

These data were also filed under a second study, of T cells expressing NK-cell markers. That investigation notes: An anti-gamma-delta TCR antibody restricted sorting to alpha-beta TCR T cells in several experiments. It was still unclear whether expanded NKG2C+ T cell clones were HCMV specific.

The sequence was obtained from a woman aged 18-29 years in good health. This rearrangement joins TRBV6-2 or TRBV6-3 to TRBJ2-5; no clear D. The sequencing sample was made of CD8+ T cells sorted from blood. CDR3 protein: CASSPLIEETQYF. The CDR3 coding sequence is TGTGCCAGCAGTCCCCTAATTGAAGAGACCCAGTACTTC.